The 29 T cell receptor beta chains presented below share a single source sample, sequenced in a study of T cell clonotyping in hematopoietic cell transplantation (dated by TCRdb to the early 2020s). Libraries were constructed by the immunoSEQ multiplex PCR assay. The immuneACCESS repertoire file appears here via TCRdb, limited to in-frame rearrangements. These files lack a portion of the clones; in checked studies, under half of the deficit traces to unresolved V genes, and the cause of the others is not known. The sample includes roughly 29,000 clones, with 80% to 95% observed a single time. The biggest ten clones account for around 11% of the sample. The meaning of the sample's time point label: 100 days after allo-HCT. The source was PBMCs, collected 100 days after allogeneic stem cell transplant. These receptors originate from a female patient between 50 and 60 years old who had an allogeneic stem cell transplant from a related donor, so the T cells may come from the graft donor. Some clones in this sample may be carry-over from other donors' samples.

The V and J genes are TRBV11-3 and TRBJ1-6; the match to TRBD1 covers 7 bases. Germline-derived CDR1 and CDR2 are SGHNT and YENEEA. This CDR3 is built from 14 residues. The V gene end was trimmed by 5 bases and the J gene end by 9 bases; junction bases not matched to a gene: 7. This chain's CDR3 is CASSAGQESSPLHF. The CDR3 coding sequence is TGTGCCAGCAGCGCCGGACAGGAGTCTTCACCCCTCCACTTT.

The V gene is TRBV5-1, the J gene TRBJ1-5, with D possibly matching TRBD1 (5 bases). The CDR3 spans 15 residues. The V end lost 4 bases, the J end lost 0 bases, and 11 bases lay between the germline ends. In germline, CDR1 is SGHRS, CDR2 YFSETQ. The CDR3 bases are TGCGCCAGCAGCCCTTCGGGGGATAGCAATCAGCCCCAGCATTTT. Translation: CASSPSGDSNQPQHF.

The chain links TRBV7-2 to TRBJ2-7; 14 nucleotides line up with TRBD2. This CDR3 is built from 16 residues. Germline V gives CDR1 SGHTA, CDR2 FQGNSA. Losses at the gene ends were 4 bases for V and 2 bases for J; bases not matched to a gene: 4. The CDR3 spells CASSSETSGGAYEQYF. CDR3 sequence (DNA): TGTGCCAGCAGCTCCGAGACTAGCGGGGGGGCCTACGAGCAGTACTTC.

The rearrangement joins TRBV5-4 to TRBJ1-3; TRBD1 is a possible D gene (6 bases). Germline V gene sequence: CDR1 SGHNT, CDR2 YYREEE (reference sequence). The V end was cut by 4 bases, the J end by 2 bases, with 10 bases between. The CDR3 sequence is 14 residues long. The CDR3: CASSAQGTGNTIYF. In DNA, the CDR3 is TGTGCCAGCAGCGCACAGGGAACTGGAAACACCATATATTTT. The full variable domain, its missing parts supplied by reference TRBV5-4 and TRBJ1-3, is ETGVTQSPTHLIKTRGQQVTLRCSSQSGHNTVSWYQQALGQGPQFIFQYYREEENGRGNFPPRFSGLQFPNYSSELNVNALELDDSALYLCASSAQGTGNTIYFGEGSWLTVV.

The chain carries TRBV5-4 and TRBJ1-2; D gene ambiguous. Trimming stripped 0 bases from V and 2 bases from J, with 8 bases between. Looked up from germline, CDR1 is SGHNT and CDR2 is YYREEE (reference sequence). The CDR3 has 14 residues. This CDR3 is CASSLDRINYGYTF. The CDR3, as DNA: TGTGCCAGCAGCTTGGACAGAATAAACTATGGCTACACCTTC.

The chain is built from TRBV7-9 and TRBJ1-1; D is ambiguous. V was pared by 2 bases and J by 12 bases, with 13 bases between. CDR1 and CDR2 from the germline V gene are SEHNR and FQNEAQ (reference sequence). The length of the CDR3 is 12 residues. The DNA of the CDR3 is TGTGCCAGCAGCTTAATTTCAAGTGGAACTTTCTTT. Protein sequence: CASSLISSGTFF. The full variable domain, completed using reference TRBV7-9 and TRBJ1-1, is DTGVSQNPRHKITKRGQNVTFRCDPISEHNRLYWYRQTLGQGPEFLTYFQNEAQLEKSRLLSDRFSAERPKGSFSTLEIQRTEQGDSAMYLCASSLISSGTFFGQGTRLTVV.

The rearrangement links TRBV18 to TRBJ2-3, with D possibly TRBD1 on 5 matching bases. The CDR3 length is 14 residues. Trimming shortened V by 2 bases and J by 6 bases, and 12 bases separated the two germline ends. In germline, CDR1 is KGHSH, CDR2 LQKENI. The CDR3 is CASSPFAGRDTQYF. CDR3 nucleotide sequence: TGTGCCAGCTCACCATTTGCAGGGCGGGATACGCAGTATTTT.

The gene calls are TRBV9 and TRBJ2-7; no firm D call. The CDR3 contains 14 residues. V dropped 0 bases and J dropped 3 bases, with 10 bases sitting between them. CDR1 is SGDLS, CDR2 YYNGEE, per germline. CDR3 in amino acids: CASSVGRDFYEQYF. The CDR3 nucleotides read TGTGCCAGCAGCGTAGGAAGGGATTTCTACGAGCAGTACTTC.

The chain employs TRBV6-5 and TRBJ2-7; D gene uncertain. In germline, CDR1 is MNHEY, CDR2 SVGAGI. The V gene lost 5 bases and the J gene lost 1 base, with 15 bases spanning the gap. This CDR3 is 15 amino acids long. The CDR3 DNA follows: TGTGCCAGCAGTCCCCCCCTGGGTCCATCCTACGAGCAGTACTTC. Translation gives CASSPPLGPSYEQYF.

The chain carries TRBV9 and TRBJ1-2, with D tentatively TRBD1 (6 bases). The CDR3 consists of 15 residues. The V end lost 0 bases, the J end lost 4 bases, and 13 bases lay between the germline ends. CDR1 and CDR2 (germline): SGDLS, YYNGEE. This CDR3 reads CASSVGEDRSYGYTF. The CDR3 coding sequence is TGTGCCAGCAGCGTAGGAGAGGACAGATCCTATGGCTACACCTTC. Filled out from reference TRBV9 and TRBJ1-2, the complete variable domain reads DSGVTQTPKHLITATGQRVTLRCSPRSGDLSVYWYQQSLDQGLQFLIQYYNGEERAKGNILERFSAQQFPDLHSELNLSSLELGDSALYFCASSVGEDRSYGYTFGSGTRLTVV.

The table lists this clone with a count of one. This chain connects TRBV5-1 to TRBJ2-1, with no clear D. Germline lookup yields CDR1 SGHRS and CDR2 YFSETQ. V was trimmed by 0 bases and J by 3 bases, leaving 7 bases between them. The CDR3 extends over 14 amino acids. DNA of the CDR3: TGCGCCAGCAGCTTGGCTCAGATCTACAATGAGCAGTTCTTC. It yields the protein CASSLAQIYNEQFF.

The chain combines TRBV13 with TRBJ1-6, with D maybe TRBD1 (6 bases). This CDR3 region has 14 residues. Trimming removed 4 bases from V and 11 bases from J, with 15 bases in between. Germline CDR1 reads PRHDT; CDR2 reads FYEKMQ (reference sequence). CDR3 amino acids: CASSSRGGLAPLHF. CDR3 nucleotides: TGTGCCAGCAGCTCTAGAGGGGGGTTGGCACCCCTCCACTTT.

This clone was observed once. This chain uses TRBV5-4 with TRBJ2-1; the D gene could be TRBD1 or TRBD2 (5 bases each). The germline gives CDR1 SGHNT, CDR2 YYREEE (reference sequence). Trimming pared 3 bases from V and 5 bases from J, leaving 12 bases between. This CDR3 contains 14 residues. CDR3: CASSYYGAHNEQFF. The CDR3 DNA follows: TGTGCCAGCAGCTACTACGGGGCCCACAATGAGCAGTTCTTC.

The V and J genes are TRBV4-2 and TRBJ1-2, with 8 bases identical to TRBD1. There are 14 residues in the CDR3. Trimming cost V 2 bases and J 8 bases; bases outside gene matches: 7. The germline CDR1 and CDR2 sequences are LGHNA and YNFKEQ. CDR3 sequence reads: CASSQYDRGRGYTF. CDR3 nucleotide sequence: TGTGCCAGCAGCCAATACGACAGGGGTCGCGGCTACACCTTC.

The chain has TRBV5-1 and TRBJ1-5; perhaps TRBD1 as D (5 bases). Germline V lookup: CDR1 SGHRS, CDR2 YFSETQ. With 2 bases removed from V and 6 bases from J, the gap between germline ends came to 15 bases. The CDR3 contains 15 residues. CDR3 in amino acids: CASSLQDPRSQPQHF. The DNA for the CDR3 is TGCGCCAGCAGCTTACAGGACCCCCGAAGTCAGCCCCAGCATTTT.

The chain is built from TRBV30 and TRBJ2-3, with D possibly being TRBD2 (5 bases). The germline V and J ends were trimmed by 5 bases and 6 bases, with 9 bases remaining between them. Germline V gene data show CDR1 as GTSNPN and CDR2 as SVGIG (reference sequence). The CDR3 sequence is 11 residues long. The CDR3 DNA is TGTGCCTGGGCCCGGAGGGATACGCAGTATTTT. This encodes CAWARRDTQYF.

The V and J genes are TRBV14 and TRBJ2-3; 12 nucleotides match TRBD2. CDR3 length equals 19 residues. V was clipped by 4 bases and J by 1 base; unmatched bases: 12. Germline assignment: CDR1 SGHDN and CDR2 FVKESK. CDR3 sequence reads: CASSPYYSSGGAGTDTQYF. Written as DNA, the CDR3 is TGTGCCAGCAGCCCGTACTACTCTAGCGGGGGGGCCGGCACAGATACGCAGTATTTT.

This clone appeared once. The chain has TRBV30 and TRBJ1-2, with D uncertain. V was trimmed by 0 bases and J by 4 bases, leaving 6 bases between them. CDR1 and CDR2 from the germline V gene are GTSNPN and SVGIG (reference sequence). The CDR3 loop spans 12 amino acids. The CDR3 spells CAWSVGGYGYTF. In DNA form, the CDR3 reads TGTGCCTGGAGTGTGGGCGGCTATGGCTACACCTTC.

The chain links TRBV20-1 to TRBJ1-1; D unresolved. CDR1 is DFQATT and CDR2 is SNEGSKA in the germline V gene (reference sequence). The CDR3 is 11 residues long. Trimming removed 5 bases from V and 0 bases from J, with 4 bases in between. The CDR3 region is CSAVVNTEAFF. CDR3 DNA: TGCAGTGCTGTGGTGAACACTGAAGCTTTCTTT.

The gene calls are TRBV4-2 and TRBJ1-1; TRBD1 might be the D (6 bases). The germline V and J ends were trimmed by 7 bases and 6 bases, with 18 bases remaining between them. The V gene's germline CDR1 is LGHNA and CDR2 YNFKEQ. The CDR3 contains 14 residues. The CDR3 nucleotides are TGTGCCAGCACCGAGGGGGGCCCCCGCGCTGAAGCTTTCTTT. Protein sequence: CASTEGGPRAEAFF.

This chain connects TRBV9 to TRBJ2-1; 10 bases align to TRBD2. The CDR3 covers 15 residues. From germline, CDR1 is SGDLS and CDR2 YYNGEE. J was trimmed by 4 bases and V by 3 bases; bases with no gene match: 4. The CDR3 DNA follows: TGTGCCAGCAGCGCCAGCGGGGGGGCTTACAATGAGCAGTTCTTC. Translated, it gives CASSASGGAYNEQFF.

CDR3 sequence (DNA): TGTGCCAGCAGCAAAGTACTGCTCATTGTGGGCGCCCACAATGAGCAGTTCTTC. It encodes CASSKVLLIVGAHNEQFF. The V call is TRBV21-1, the J call TRBJ2-1; the table's D call, TRBD1, was not checked against the DNA. TRBV21-1 is a pseudogene locus. CDR3 length equals 18 residues.

This clone was recorded once. The CDR3 sequence is CASSRTRGTQYF. The CDR3 DNA is TGTGCCAGCTCCCGGACTCGCGGTACGCAGTATTTT. The rearrangement links TRBV6-5 to TRBJ2-3; D possibly corresponds to TRBD2 (5 bases). The V end lost 8 bases, the J end lost 8 bases, and 14 bases lay between the germline ends. The CDR3 extends over 12 amino acids. Germline V gene lookup returns CDR1 MNHEY and CDR2 SVGAGI.

This clone was counted a few times. V and J are TRBV7-2 and TRBJ1-5, with TRBD1 as a possible D gene (5 bases). This CDR3 is built from 13 residues. V shed 4 bases and J shed 7 bases, with 11 bases lying between them. From germline, CDR1 is SGHTA and CDR2 FQGNSA. CDR3 bases: TGTGCCAGCAGCTCGGAACGGGGGCAGCCCCAGCATTTT. It encodes CASSSERGQPQHF.

V usage is TRBV18 and J usage is TRBJ1-5; D is uncertain. The CDR3 runs 14 residues. Per the germline V gene, CDR1 is KGHSH and CDR2 is LQKENI. V was clipped by 6 bases and J by 5 bases, with 14 bases between them. CDR3 loop: CASSPPGLDQPQHF. CDR3 sequence (DNA): TGTGCCAGCTCCCCCCCGGGCCTTGATCAGCCCCAGCATTTT.

V is TRBV10-3 and J is TRBJ1-6; D is unclear. CDR1 is ENHRY, CDR2 SYGVKD, per germline. Trimming shortened V by 3 bases and J by 10 bases, and 16 bases separated the two germline ends. This CDR3 spans 15 amino acids. The CDR3 region has the DNA TGTGCCATCAGTGATCGTCGGGTAGTTGGATCACCCCTCCACTTT. Translating gives CAISDRRVVGSPLHF.

In this sample, this clone turned up once. DNA of the CDR3: TGTGCCAGCAGCTTACTACGACTAGCGGGAGAGACCCAGTACTTC. Protein product: CASSLLRLAGETQYF. The chain recombines TRBV7-8 with TRBJ2-5, with 10 bases aligning to TRBD2. Per germline, CDR1 SGHVS and CDR2 FQNEAQ. The CDR3 runs to 15 residues. Trimming took 2 bases from V and 4 from J; bases not matched to a gene: 4. Based on the CDR3 plus reference TRBV7-8 and TRBJ2-5, the full variable domain is GAGVSQSPRYKVAKRGQDVALRCDPISGHVSLFWYQQALGQGPEFLTYFQNEAQLDKSGLPSDRFFAERPEGSVSTLKIQRTQQEDSAVYLCASSLLRLAGETQYFGPGTRLLVL.

The rearrangement uses TRBV28 and TRBJ1-6; D gene uncertain. V dropped 3 bases and J dropped 0 bases, with 18 bases sitting between them. CDR1 MDHEN and CDR2 SYDVKM come from the germline V gene. CDR3 length: 19 amino acids. In nucleotides, the CDR3 is TGTGCCAGCAGTTTCCTCCCGTCGGGGTTTAGCTCCTATAATTCACCCCTCCACTTT. Translating it yields CASSFLPSGFSSYNSPLHF.

The V call is TRBV7-2, the J call TRBJ1-2; the D gene is possibly TRBD1 (6 bases). Trimming removed 3 bases at V and 9 bases at J, with 14 bases between. CDR1 and CDR2 (germline): SGHTA, FQGNSA. The CDR3 has 13 amino acids. CDR3 protein: CASSFPGVGSYTF. The CDR3, as DNA: TGTGCCAGCAGCTTCCCAGGGGTTGGTAGCTACACCTTC.